The sequence of this T cell receptor beta chain was determined in a study of blood T cell repertoires in COVID-19. Sequencing used immunoSEQ multiplex PCR; TCRdb keeps in-frame clones, though not all of them. This table holds 150,000 to 200,000 clones, roughly 80% found once. There are 15 residues in the CDR3. Trimming cost V 3 bases and J 5 bases, with 16 bases left between them. Germline V gives CDR1 PRHDT, CDR2 FYEKMQ (reference sequence). The sample consisted of PBMCs or T cells enriched from blood (not recorded which). The J gene is TRBJ2-5, the V gene TRBV13, with D maybe TRBD2 (5 bases). This clonotype was obtained from a woman between 35 and 50 years old with acute COVID-19. The CDR3: CASSFSGGLLETQYF. CDR3 DNA sequence: TGTGCCAGCAGCTTCAGCGGAGGACTCTTGGAGACCCAGTACTTC.